This TCR beta chain stems from a study of blood T cell repertoires in COVID-19. Background on the study: The origin of the acute and convalescent COVID-19 samples was the United States, Italy and Spain. T cells, B-cell-depleted T cells, or PBMCs provided the cDNA or gDNA that served as material.

In the authors' methods: Reference gene primers were amplified, and this amplification served to estimate nucleated cell counts. Libraries were prepared by immunoSEQ multiplex PCR; TCRdb keeps only in-frame clonotypes and omits some of them. V and J calls and clone size follow that table, whereas D and trimming were derived from the DNA. This sample yields some 70,000 clones, of which around 86% are seen a single time; roughly 8% belongs to the top ten. CDR3 length: 16 residues. The V gene's germline CDR1 is SGHTA and CDR2 FQGNSA. The trim removed 1 base at V and 5 bases at J, leaving 6 bases unmatched.

This TCR was recovered from a man aged 50-59 years with active COVID-19. Sequenced material: peripheral blood. The chain uses TRBV7-2 and TRBJ2-3, with 10 bases lining up with TRBD1. CDR3 in DNA: TGTGCCAGCAGCTTAGTGGCCGGGACAGGGGTAGATACGCAGTATTTT. It is translated as CASSLVAGTGVDTQYF.